One sample yielded the 31 T cell receptor beta chains listed below, sequenced in a study of CD8 T cell repertoires and HIV-1 epitope variants (dated by TCRdb to about 2020). Their recognized antigens are unknown. Libraries were constructed by the immunoSEQ multiplex PCR assay. TCRdb's version of the immuneACCESS table is confined to in-frame rearrangements and falls short of the full clone set. An unresolved V gene accounts for under half of the shortfall where checked; the remainder is of unknown origin. The sample data list some 4,400 clones, and 65% of these were observed just once. The ten most abundant clones make up 35% to 50% of the sample. Source material: cultured CD8+ T cells derived from PBMCs. The receptors stem from a male donor with HIV.

This clone has more than one count but fewer than ten. The rearrangement links TRBV6-5 to TRBJ1-2; TRBD1 is a possible D gene (6 bases). The CDR3 consists of 13 residues. V lost 4 bases and J 2 bases, leaving 8 bases between the germline ends. The germline V gene has CDR1 MNHEY and CDR2 SVGAGI. Here the CDR3 DNA reads TGTGCCAGCAGTTTTCAGGGGAACTATGGCTACACCTTC. Encoded protein: CASSFQGNYGYTF.

This clone was detected only a few times. The chain joins TRBV9 to TRBJ2-1; D not certain. Germline V gene data show CDR1 as SGDLS and CDR2 as YYNGEE. V lost 0 bases and J lost 6, with 7 bases in between. This CDR3 is built from 13 residues. CDR3 sequence: CASSVGSANEQFF. In DNA, the CDR3 is TGTGCCAGCAGCGTAGGGTCAGCCAATGAGCAGTTCTTC. The full variable domain, in which reference TRBV9 and TRBJ2-1 provide the parts outside the CDR3, is DSGVTQTPKHLITATGQRVTLRCSPRSGDLSVYWYQQSLDQGLQFLIQYYNGEERAKGNILERFSAQQFPDLHSELNLSSLELGDSALYFCASSVGSANEQFFGPGTRLTVL.

This clone was seen once. The chain uses TRBV7-8 and TRBJ2-7; TRBD1 aligns across 8 bases. The CDR3 is 14 amino acids. Germline V gene lookup returns CDR1 SGHVS and CDR2 FQNEAQ. The J segment lost 0 bases and the V segment lost 5 bases, leaving 3 bases of the junction unmatched. DNA for the CDR3: TGTGCCAGCAGCCACACAGGGGGCTCCTACGAGCAGTACTTC. Translating it yields CASSHTGGSYEQYF.

The genes are TRBV7-9 and TRBJ2-3, with D possibly called TRBD1 or TRBD2 (7 bases each). This CDR3 spans 13 amino acids. V lost 10 bases, J lost 3 bases, and 14 bases lay in between. CDR1 SEHNR and CDR2 FQNEAQ come from the germline V gene (reference sequence). CDR3: CATRGGLTDTQYF. CDR3 bases: TGTGCCACCAGGGGGGGCTTGACAGATACGCAGTATTTT.

V gene TRBV27 combines with J gene TRBJ1-1; no firm D call. With 4 bases removed from V and 5 bases from J, the gap between germline ends came to 11 bases. Germline V lookup: CDR1 MNHEY, CDR2 SMNVEV (reference sequence). The CDR3 extends over 13 amino acids. The CDR3 region is CASSWSLRTEAFF. CDR3 bases: TGTGCCAGCAGTTGGAGTCTTCGTACTGAAGCTTTCTTT.

This chain uses TRBV6-5 with TRBJ2-2; D is unclear. Per the germline V gene, CDR1 is MNHEY and CDR2 is SVGAGI. CDR3 length equals 12 residues. Trimming removed 5 bases at V and 7 bases at J, with 8 bases between. CDR3 DNA sequence: TGTGCCAGCAGTCGGACCGGCGGGGAGCTGTTTTTT. Translated, it gives CASSRTGGELFF.

For this clone: An end of the junction does not agree with germline; a read error may underlie this. The CDR3 sequence is CASSQDPPDLDYGYTF. CDR3 sequence (DNA): TGCGCCAGCAGCCAAGATCCCCCAGACTTGGACTATGGCTACACCTTC. V is TRBV7-8 and J is TRBJ1-2; D is undetermined. The length of the CDR3 is 16 residues. Germline CDR1 reads SGHVS; CDR2 reads FQNEAQ.

The chain combines TRBV27 with TRBJ1-1; D possibly corresponds to TRBD1 (5 bases). V was pared by 2 bases and J by 5 bases, with 9 bases between. The CDR3 consists of 13 residues. Germline CDR1 MNHEY, CDR2 SMNVEV (reference sequence). CDR3 amino acids: CASSLGGGTEAFF. CDR3 DNA: TGTGCCAGCAGTTTAGGGGGAGGGACTGAAGCTTTCTTT.

The chain carries TRBV5-6 and TRBJ2-7; TRBD1 might be the D (5 bases). CDR1 and CDR2 (germline): SGHDT, YYEEEE. V shed 2 bases and J shed 3 bases, with 9 bases lying between them. This CDR3 contains 13 residues. This CDR3 reads CASSFGASYEQYF. Here the CDR3 DNA reads TGTGCCAGCAGCTTTGGGGCGAGCTACGAGCAGTACTTC.

This clone was found a few times. This chain uses TRBV9 with TRBJ1-2; D not resolved. With 0 bases removed from V and 6 bases from J, the gap between germline ends came to 15 bases. CDR1 SGDLS and CDR2 YYNGEE come from the germline V gene. The CDR3 is 15 amino acids. CDR3 DNA: TGTGCCAGCAGCGTAGACCCTACTCGTGGTAATGGCTACACCTTC. This sequence encodes CASSVDPTRGNGYTF.

This clone appeared a few times. J is TRBJ1-1 and V is TRBV6-5; tentatively, D is TRBD1 (6 bases). Trimming left V 7 bases short and J 1 base short, with 16 bases between. The CDR3 consists of 15 residues. From germline, CDR1 is MNHEY and CDR2 SVGAGI. The CDR3 DNA reads TGTGCCAGCATCGAGGGGGGGGCGGCGAACACTGAAGCTTTCTTT. As protein: CASIEGGAANTEAFF.

This clone counts as medium-sized. The chain combines TRBV27 with TRBJ1-3; D uncertain. Trimming removed 5 bases from V and 0 bases from J, with 11 bases in between. The CDR3 contains 15 residues. Looked up from germline, CDR1 is MNHEY and CDR2 is SMNVEV (reference sequence). The CDR3 sequence: CASSADGYSGNTIYF. CDR3 bases: TGTGCCAGCAGTGCGGACGGATACTCTGGAAACACCATATATTTT.

This rearrangement joins TRBV28 to TRBJ2-7, with D perhaps matching TRBD2 (5 bases). Trimming took off 5 bases at V and 2 bases at J, with 10 bases between the two ends. Germline values: CDR1 MDHEN, CDR2 SYDVKM. The CDR3 is made up of 13 amino acids. For the CDR3, the DNA is TGTGCCAGCAGTGGACTCGTAACCTACGAGCAGTACTTC. It translates to CASSGLVTYEQYF.

This chain links TRBV19 with TRBJ2-5; D is unresolved. The J call is in doubt because the DNA end fits TRBJ2-7 better. The CDR3 has 14 residues. Germline V gene lookup returns CDR1 LNHDA and CDR2 SQIVND (reference sequence). The CDR3 bases are TGTGCCAGTAGTCCGGACGCAGGAATCTACGAGCAGTACTTC. Amino acid sequence: CASSPDAGIYEQYF.

The chain joins TRBV5-8 to TRBJ2-7; 7 bases match TRBD1. Trimming cost V 4 bases and J 3 bases; bases outside gene matches: 13. Per germline, CDR1 SGHTS and CDR2 YDEGEE. The CDR3 is 16 amino acids. CDR3 residues: CASSPTKGASVYEQYF. The CDR3 DNA reads TGTGCCAGCAGCCCAACGAAGGGGGCCTCGGTCTACGAGCAGTACTTC.

By proportion, this clone is medium-sized. The V call is TRBV28, the J call TRBJ1-2; TRBD1 aligns across 10 bases. The germline V gene encodes CDR1 MDHEN and CDR2 SYDVKM. The trim removed 7 bases at V and 4 bases at J, leaving 15 bases unmatched. The CDR3 spans 17 residues. The CDR3 region has the DNA TGTGCCAGCACCCCCGGGGACAGGGGACCCTACGGCTATGGCTACACCTTC. Encoded protein: CASTPGDRGPYGYGYTF.

The chain is built from TRBV25-1 and TRBJ1-6, with D possibly matching TRBD1 (6 bases). Trimming removed 6 bases at V and 10 bases at J, with 16 bases between. CDR3 size: 14 residues. Germline V lookup: CDR1 MGHDK, CDR2 SYGVNS. The CDR3 nucleotides are TGTGCCAGCAGGGAAACAGGGCAGGTATCACCCCTCCACTTT. Translating gives CASRETGQVSPLHF.

V is TRBV28 and J is TRBJ1-2; maybe TRBD1 (6 bases). The V gene's germline CDR1 is MDHEN and CDR2 SYDVKM. The CDR3 is 14 residues long. V lost 7 bases to trimming and J lost 0 bases, with 12 bases between them. CDR3 sequence: CASTRTVSNYGYTF. CDR3 bases: TGTGCCAGCACCCGGACAGTGTCTAACTATGGCTACACCTTC.

This sequence joins TRBV29-1 and TRBJ2-1; 9 bases agree with TRBD1. This CDR3 region has 15 residues. Trimming at V came to 6 bases and at J to 5 bases, leaving 11 bases not matched to a gene. Germline lookup yields CDR1 SQVTM and CDR2 ANQGSEA. The CDR3 sequence is CSVDPRDRANNEQFF. The DNA of the CDR3 is TGCAGCGTAGACCCCCGGGACAGGGCCAACAATGAGCAGTTCTTC.

In this sample, this clone turned up a few times. The V gene is TRBV5-1, the J gene TRBJ2-2, with 7 nucleotides matching TRBD2. Germline CDR1 is SGHRS and CDR2 is YFSETQ. The junction had 4 bases not matched to a gene; V was cut back by 0 bases and J by 2 bases. This CDR3 is 16 amino acids long. The CDR3 is CASSLEGLINTGELFF. CDR3 sequence (DNA): TGCGCCAGCAGCTTGGAGGGACTAATTAACACCGGGGAGCTGTTTTTT.

This chain links TRBV28 with TRBJ2-1; TRBD1 or TRBD2 may be the D gene (5 bases each). Germline CDR1 MDHEN, CDR2 SYDVKM. The CDR3 has 13 residues. V lost 5 bases to trimming and J lost 6 bases, with 11 bases between them. The CDR3 sequence: CASSGDRLNEQFF. In nucleotides, the CDR3 is TGTGCCAGCAGTGGGGACCGACTCAATGAGCAGTTCTTC.

The chain is built from TRBV27 and TRBJ2-5; D is uncertain. Germline V gene sequence: CDR1 MNHEY, CDR2 SMNVEV (reference sequence). This CDR3 is 14 amino acids long. The ends were cut back, 3 bases at V and 2 bases at J, with 10 bases in the middle. CDR3 sequence reads: CASSFLHSQETQYF. The CDR3 DNA follows: TGTGCCAGCAGTTTTTTACACTCTCAAGAGACCCAGTACTTC.

This clone was observed a handful of times. The chain links TRBV19 to TRBJ1-2; perhaps TRBD1 as D (5 bases). The CDR3 is 14 amino acids. With 6 bases removed from V and 2 bases from J, the gap between germline ends came to 13 bases. Germline lookup yields CDR1 LNHDA and CDR2 SQIVND (reference sequence). The CDR3 DNA follows: TGTGCCAGTAGCCCCAGGGCATACAACTATGGCTACACCTTC. Its translation: CASSPRAYNYGYTF. Using reference TRBV19 and TRBJ1-2 for the parts outside the CDR3, the full variable domain is DGGITQSPKYLFRKEGQNVTLSCEQNLNHDAMYWYRQDPGQGLRLIYYSQIVNDFQKGDIAEGYSVSREKKESFPLTVTSAQKNPTAFYLCASSPRAYNYGYTFGSGTRLTVV.

The chain is built from TRBV7-3 and TRBJ1-2, with 7 bases identical to TRBD1. Germline loops: CDR1 SGHTA, CDR2 FQGTGA. The V segment lost 5 bases and the J segment 0 bases; nucleotides outside the gene matches: 3. The CDR3 loop spans 14 amino acids. CDR3 loop: CASSPTGANYGYTF. In nucleotides, the CDR3 is TGTGCCAGCAGCCCTACAGGGGCTAACTATGGCTACACCTTC.

This clone has more than one count but fewer than ten. Compared with germline, one end of the junction differs, possibly owing to a read error. The chain carries TRBV4-1 and TRBJ1-2, with 7 bases that match TRBD1. Germline CDR1 and CDR2: MGHRA and YSYEKL. The CDR3 has 15 residues. The CDR3 DNA is TGTGCCAGCAGCCTAGGGGACAGCGGGAGGGGTGGCTACACCTTC. Its translation is CASSLGDSGRGGYTF.

This clone occurred once. The chain uses TRBV7-6 and TRBJ2-3; 7 bases are shared with TRBD2. This CDR3 has 15 residues. V was clipped by 2 bases and J by 3 bases; unmatched bases: 5. Germline-derived CDR1 and CDR2 are SGHVS and FNYEAQ. The CDR3 bases are TGTGCCAGCAGCTTATCCTGGACTAGGACAGATACGCAGTATTTT. It codes for CASSLSWTRTDTQYF.

Only one count was recorded for this clone. This chain connects TRBV4-2 to TRBJ2-7, with TRBD1 matching over 7 bases. CDR1 is LGHNA, CDR2 YNFKEQ, per germline. With 5 bases clipped from V and 1 base from J, the junction kept 5 bases outside the gene matches. The length of the CDR3 is 14 residues. DNA for the CDR3: TGTGCCAGCAGCTTGGTGGACAGGTCCTACGAGCAGTACTTC. This encodes CASSLVDRSYEQYF.

The rearrangement links TRBV4-1 to TRBJ2-2; perhaps D is TRBD1 or TRBD2 (5 bases each). The germline gives CDR1 MGHRA, CDR2 YSYEKL. The V and J ends lost 3 bases and 2 bases respectively, with 13 bases between them. This CDR3 contains 16 residues. This chain's CDR3 is CASSQHPGRNTGELFF. DNA for the CDR3: TGCGCCAGCAGCCAGCACCCGGGACGCAACACCGGGGAGCTGTTTTTT.

V usage is TRBV6-5 and J usage is TRBJ1-1; tentatively, D is TRBD1 (6 bases). The CDR3 spans 15 residues. Germline values: CDR1 MNHEY, CDR2 SVGAGI. Trimming left V 5 bases short and J 4 bases short, with 17 bases between. The CDR3 protein is CASSPLGTFGTEAFF. The CDR3 bases are TGTGCCAGCAGTCCGCTGGGGACATTCGGCACTGAAGCTTTCTTT.

This clone was recorded a few times. V gene TRBV5-6 combines with J gene TRBJ2-5; no clear D. The CDR3 has 14 residues. The germline CDR1 and CDR2 sequences are SGHDT and YYEEEE. Deletions cut 2 bases from V and 2 bases from J, with 10 bases between. The CDR3 loop is CASSFLTPQETQYF. The CDR3 region has the DNA TGTGCCAGCAGCTTCCTAACACCTCAAGAGACCCAGTACTTC.

The CDR3: CATLADGSSPLHF. The CDR3 DNA reads TGTGCCACCCTGGCAGACGGGAGTTCACCCCTCCACTTT. The chain combines TRBV19 with TRBJ1-6; no clear D. Deletions cut 10 bases from V and 9 bases from J, with 16 bases between. This CDR3 comprises 13 residues. The germline gives CDR1 LNHDA, CDR2 SQIVND (reference sequence).